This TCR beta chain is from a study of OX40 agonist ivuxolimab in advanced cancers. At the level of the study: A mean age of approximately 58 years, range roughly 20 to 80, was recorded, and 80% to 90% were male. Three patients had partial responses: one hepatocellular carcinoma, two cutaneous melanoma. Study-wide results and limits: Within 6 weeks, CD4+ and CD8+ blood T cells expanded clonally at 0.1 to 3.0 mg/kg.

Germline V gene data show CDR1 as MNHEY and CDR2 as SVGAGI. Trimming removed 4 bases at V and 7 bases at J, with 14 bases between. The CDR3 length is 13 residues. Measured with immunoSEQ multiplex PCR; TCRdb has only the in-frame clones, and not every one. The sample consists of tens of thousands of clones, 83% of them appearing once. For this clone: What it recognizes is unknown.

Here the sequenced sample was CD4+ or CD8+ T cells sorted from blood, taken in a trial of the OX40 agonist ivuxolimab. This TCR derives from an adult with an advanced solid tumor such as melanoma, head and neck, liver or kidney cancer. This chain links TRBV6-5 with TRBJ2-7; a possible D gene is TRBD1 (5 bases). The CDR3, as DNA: TGTGCCAGCAGTTCCCGGGCCCAGGGAGAGCAGTACTTC. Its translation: CASSSRAQGEQYF.